Listed below are T cell receptor beta chains from one sample, sequenced in a study of shared clonotypes between healthy human individuals. TCRdb's table, derived via immunoSEQ multiplex PCR, lists solely in-frame clones and lacks some. This sample has 2.3 million or so clones, with approximately 95% found just once. The sample taken for sequencing was naive CD4+ T cells from PBMCs. Receptor source: a man aged 18 to 29 in good health. Some clones in this sample may be carry-over from other donors' samples. CDR3s include the opening cysteine and the closing phenylalanine or tryptophan. A D gene is named only where the DNA matches it firmly. Clone size is given for some rows only: seen once, a few or many times, or a class if the clone is expanded.

V,D,size,J,CDR3,DNA
TRBV30,TRBD1,-,TRBJ2-2,CAWSRDRAGGELFF,TGTGCCTGGAGCCGGGACAGGGCGGGCGGGGAGCTGTTTTTT
TRBV25-1,-,once,TRBJ2-5,CASSEFRTPIRGETQYF,TGTGCCAGCAGTGAATTCAGGACACCCATCCGGGGCGAGACCCAGTACTTC
TRBV6-5,TRBD1,-,TRBJ2-7,CASSSHSGTGGFEQYF,TGTGCCAGCAGTTCCCACTCCGGGACAGGGGGATTCGAGCAGTACTTC
TRBV5-1,-,-,TRBJ2-5,CASSLAGTQEETQYF,TGCGCCAGCAGCTTGGCCGGGACCCAAGAAGAGACCCAGTACTTC
TRBV5-1,TRBD2,-,TRBJ2-7,CASSSGLAGVREQYF,TGCGCCAGCAGCTCGGGACTAGCGGGAGTCCGCGAGCAGTACTTC
TRBV19,-,-,TRBJ1-1,CASSIMGFEAFF,TGTGCCAGTAGTATTATGGGTTTTGAAGCTTTCTTT
TRBV19,-,-,TRBJ2-3,CASSNRPLASTDTQYF,TGTGCCAGTAGTAACAGACCGTTAGCTAGCACAGATACGCAGTATTTT
TRBV30,-,-,TRBJ2-7,CAWGRRATYEQYF,TGTGCCTGGGGGAGGAGGGCCACCTACGAGCAGTACTTC
TRBV11-3,-,-,TRBJ1-1,CASSLGGGKGGMNTEAFF,TGTGCCAGCAGCTTAGGAGGAGGGAAGGGGGGCATGAACACTGAAGCTTTCTTT
TRBV12-5,-,-,TRBJ2-3,CASAGSTDTQYF,TGTGCTAGTGCAGGTAGCACAGATACGCAGTATTTT
TRBV14,-,-,TRBJ2-1,CASSQVGGDNEQFF,TGTGCCAGCAGCCAAGTAGGGGGGGACAATGAGCAGTTCTTC
TRBV28,TRBD2,-,TRBJ2-7,CASRNGLAASSYEQYF,TGTGCCAGCCGTAATGGACTAGCGGCCTCCTCCTACGAGCAGTACTTC
TRBV7-2,-,-,TRBJ2-1,CASSPSPLAVYNEQFF,TGTGCCAGCAGCCCCTCCCCCTTAGCTGTTTACAATGAGCAGTTCTTC
TRBV30,-,-,TRBJ1-1,CAWIPGRMNTEAFF,TGTGCCTGGATCCCGGGCCGTATGAACACTGAAGCTTTCTTT
TRBV19,-,-,TRBJ1-4,CASTSRRWGTTNEKLFF,TGTGCCAGTACCTCTCGTAGATGGGGAACCACTAATGAAAAACTGTTTTTT
TRBV18,TRBD2,-,TRBJ2-7,CASSQGLAGVDEQYF,TGTGCCAGCTCACAGGGACTAGCGGGAGTGGACGAGCAGTACTTC
TRBV18,TRBD2,-,TRBJ2-1,CASSPPGLAGVNEQFF,TGTGCCAGCTCACCTCCGGGACTAGCGGGAGTAAATGAGCAGTTCTTC
TRBV7-2,-,-,TRBJ1-2,CASSPGTERYGYTF,TGTGCCAGCAGCCCCGGGACGGAACGCTATGGCTACACCTTC
TRBV2,-,-,TRBJ2-1,CASSYSGEQFF,TGTGCCAGCAGCTACTCCGGTGAGCAGTTCTTC
TRBV6-1,TRBD2,-,TRBJ2-7,CASSDLADAYEQYF,TGTGCCAGCAGTGACCTAGCGGATGCCTACGAGCAGTACTTC
TRBV4-1,-,-,TRBJ1-1,CATTREGMNTEAFF,TGCGCCACCACGAGGGAGGGGATGAACACTGAAGCTTTCTTT
TRBV4-3,-,-,TRBJ1-3,CASSQGLGRTGNTIYF,TGCGCCAGCAGCCAAGGGCTGGGGAGGACTGGAAACACCATATATTTT
TRBV2,-,once,TRBJ2-1,CASNLARGDEQFF,TGTGCCAGCAACCTGGCCAGGGGCGATGAGCAGTTCTTC
TRBV5-4,TRBD2,once,TRBJ2-7,CASSLSSGYSYEQYF,TGTGCCAGCAGCTTGTCTAGCGGGTACTCCTACGAGCAGTACTTC
TRBV28,-,-,TRBJ1-2,CASSFRVGGYTF,TGTGCCAGCAGTTTCAGGGTGGGTGGCTACACCTTC
TRBV18,-,once,TRBJ1-1,CASSPLGRQNTEAFF,TGTGCCAGCTCACCCCTGGGACGGCAGAACACTGAAGCTTTCTTT
TRBV18,TRBD2,-,TRBJ2-7,CASSLSTSGASYEQYF,TGTGCCAGCTCACTATCGACTAGCGGAGCCTCCTACGAGCAGTACTTC
TRBV6-1,-,-,TRBJ1-2,CASSAPSFQGNYGYTF,TGTGCCAGCAGTGCCCCATCGTTTCAGGGGAACTATGGCTACACCTTC
TRBV18,-,few,TRBJ1-5,CASSPSGISNQPQHF,TGTGCCAGCTCACCCTCCGGGATTAGCAATCAGCCCCAGCATTTT
TRBV7-9,-,few,TRBJ1-1,CASSLSSAENTEAFF,TGTGCCAGCAGCTTATCCTCCGCGGAGAACACTGAAGCTTTCTTT
TRBV5-8,-,-,TRBJ2-1,CASSPSPGSLPSSYNEQFF,TGTGCCAGCAGCCCATCCCCCGGCAGCCTTCCTAGCTCCTACAATGAGCAGTTCTTC
TRBV5-1,TRBD1,-,TRBJ1-1,CASSQRQGTNTEAFF,TGCGCCAGCAGCCAAAGACAGGGCACCAACACTGAAGCTTTCTTT
TRBV7-9,TRBD2,-,TRBJ2-3,CASSLGRGTQYF,TGTGCCAGCAGCCTGGGGAGGGGTACGCAGTATTTT
TRBV6-5,-,-,TRBJ1-3,CASRPTGSSGNTIYF,TGTGCCAGCAGACCCACAGGGTCCTCTGGAAACACCATATATTTT
TRBV4-3,-,-,TRBJ1-6,CASSQEGGSPLHF,TGCGCCAGCAGCCAAGAAGGAGGTTCACCCCTCCACTTT
TRBV6-1,-,-,TRBJ2-7,CASSYPNEQYF,TGTGCCAGCAGTTATCCCAACGAGCAGTACTTC
TRBV5-6,-,-,TRBJ1-1,CASSPRQGGTEAFF,TGTGCCAGCAGCCCCCGGCAGGGAGGCACTGAAGCTTTCTTT
TRBV6-1,-,once,TRBJ2-7,CASSDRFRREQYF,TGTGCCAGCAGCGACAGGTTCCGTCGGGAGCAGTACTTC
TRBV2,-,-,TRBJ2-7,CASSGQPGLYYEQYF,TGTGCCAGCAGTGGACAACCTGGATTGTACTACGAGCAGTACTTC
TRBV11-2,-,-,TRBJ2-7,CASSLVGGRRTSYEQYF,TGTGCCAGCAGCTTAGTGGGGGGCAGGAGAACCTCCTACGAGCAGTACTTC
TRBV2,-,-,TRBJ2-2,CASSGTTTGELFF,TGTGCCAGCAGTGGGACTACCACCGGGGAGCTGTTTTTT
TRBV6-1,-,once,TRBJ2-6,CASSDRGPGRSGANVLTF,TGTGCCAGCAGTGATCGGGGCCCCGGGCGGTCTGGGGCCAACGTCCTGACTTTC
TRBV7-2,-,-,TRBJ2-5,CASSLGPPAVGSQETQYF,TGTGCCAGCAGCTTAGGTCCCCCAGCGGTGGGGTCACAAGAGACCCAGTACTTC
TRBV28,-,-,TRBJ1-4,CASSVRTATNEKLFF,TGTGCCAGCAGCGTACGGACAGCAACTAATGAAAAACTGTTTTTT
TRBV19,TRBD2,-,TRBJ2-7,CASSISGGLAGAEQYF,TGTGCCAGTAGTATCTCCGGGGGACTAGCTGGGGCCGAGCAGTACTTC
TRBV7-9,-,-,TRBJ1-1,CASSTRPETANTEAFF,TGTGCCAGCAGCACCCGGCCCGAGACGGCGAACACTGAAGCTTTCTTT
TRBV29-1,TRBD1,-,TRBJ1-2,CSVYGTGSYGYTF,TGCAGCGTCTATGGGACAGGGAGTTATGGCTACACCTTC
TRBV19,-,-,TRBJ2-1,CASSIASGASSSYNEQFF,TGTGCCAGTAGTATAGCGTCGGGGGCTTCCAGCTCCTACAATGAGCAGTTCTTC
TRBV21-1,-,few,TRBJ1-5,CARIRFNQPQHF,TGTGCCAGGATCAGATTTAATCAGCCCCAGCATTTT